This T cell receptor beta chain was captured by sequencing in a study of blood T cell repertoires in COVID-19. Study summary: The United States, Italy and Spain provided the acute and convalescent COVID-19 samples. T cells, B-cell-depleted T cells, or PBMCs supplied cDNA or gDNA.

Original analysis: The assay estimated nucleated cells by amplifying reference gene primers. This table comes from immunoSEQ multiplex PCR, and its TCRdb copy is limited to in-frame clones, with some not included. The V and J calls and clone size were taken over from that table, and D and trimming were inferred from the DNA. The sample records roughly 220,000 clones, 80% to 85% being singletons. This CDR3 contains 15 residues. Germline assignment: CDR1 LGHDT and CDR2 YNNKEL (reference sequence). V lost 0 bases, J lost 2 bases, and 11 bases lay in between. Sample: peripheral blood. The J gene is TRBJ2-7, the V gene TRBV3-1 (or the pseudogene TRBV3-2); D might be TRBD2 (7 bases). The sequence came from a woman in her twenties or thirties who had recovered from COVID-19. The CDR3 DNA reads TGTGCCAGCAGCCAAGATGGGCGGGGGCCCTACGAGCAGTACTTC. Translated, it gives CASSQDGRGPYEQYF.